This T cell receptor beta chain stems from a study of blood T cell repertoires in COVID-19. Study as a whole: The United States, Italy and Spain provided the acute and convalescent COVID-19 samples. PBMCs, B-cell-depleted T cells, or T cells were the source of the cDNA or gDNA that made up the material.

Produced via immunoSEQ multiplex PCR; TCRdb's table is partial and in-frame only. This sample has approximately 94,000 clones, with roughly 87% found just once. This CDR3 has 13 residues. Germline V gives CDR1 MDHEN, CDR2 SYDVKM. J gave up 6 bases and V 4 bases, and 5 bases lay outside the gene matches. Sequencing input: peripheral blood. This rearrangement joins TRBV28 to TRBJ2-7; 8 bases are a match to TRBD2. This sequence was found in a man between 25 and 39 years old in a cohort sampled during active COVID-19. The CDR3 nucleotides read TGTGCCAGCAGTTCTCCGGGGGGGTCCGAGCAGTACTTC. This codes for CASSSPGGSEQYF.